This passage covers 26 T cell receptor beta chains from one sample sequenced in a study of blood T cell repertoires in COVID-19. TCRdb's table, derived via immunoSEQ multiplex PCR, lists solely in-frame clones and lacks some. Of 200,000 or so clones in the sample, 75% to 85% were seen once. The sample comprised peripheral blood. The origin of the receptors is a human donor in a cohort sampled during active COVID-19.

This sequence joins TRBV14 and TRBJ2-1, with D unclear. V was shortened by 1 base and J by 3 bases, with 10 bases between the two germline ends. Per germline, CDR1 SGHDN and CDR2 FVKESK. The CDR3 contains 15 residues. The DNA of the CDR3 is TGTGCCAGCAGCCAAGCCGACTGGAACTACAATGAGCAGTTCTTC. The encoded protein is CASSQADWNYNEQFF. Based on the CDR3 plus reference TRBV14 and TRBJ2-1, the full variable domain is EAGVTQFPSHSVIEKGQTVTLRCDPISGHDNLYWYRRVMGKEIKFLLHFVKESKQDESGMPNNRFLAERTGGTYSTLKVQPAELEDSGVYFCASSQADWNYNEQFFGPGTRLTVL.

The chain employs TRBV28 and TRBJ1-2, with D hard to call. V was pared by 8 bases and J by 0 bases, with 4 bases between. This CDR3 spans 11 amino acids. CDR1 MDHEN and CDR2 SYDVKM come from the germline V gene. CDR3 in amino acids: CASRANYGYTF. Here the CDR3 DNA reads TGTGCCAGCCGTGCTAACTATGGCTACACCTTC.

This clone appeared a few times. The V and J genes are TRBV28 and TRBJ2-3, with TRBD2 matching 7 bases. Germline V gene sequence: CDR1 MDHEN, CDR2 SYDVKM. J was trimmed by 2 bases and V by 5 bases; bases with no gene match: 7. CDR3 size: 15 residues. The CDR3 DNA reads TGTGCCAGCAGTCCCCCAGCGGGGCTCACAGATACGCAGTATTTT. This codes for CASSPPAGLTDTQYF.

The chain couples TRBV6-6 to TRBJ2-5; perhaps TRBD1 as D (6 bases). The CDR3 totals 16 residues. Germline assignment: CDR1 MNHNY and CDR2 SVGAGI (reference sequence). V was cut by 4 bases and J by 5 bases, with 20 bases left in between. CDR3 sequence (DNA): TGTGCCAGCAGTTGGGCATGGGCCAGCCAGGGGGAGACCCAGTACTTC. Amino acid sequence: CASSWAWASQGETQYF.

The rearrangement uses TRBV9 and TRBJ2-7; 8 bases are shared with TRBD1. The junction had 7 bases not matched to a gene; V was cut back by 3 bases and J by 2 bases. In germline, CDR1 is SGDLS, CDR2 YYNGEE. The CDR3 contains 15 residues. The CDR3 protein is CASSGGWTGPYEQYF. The CDR3 DNA is TGTGCCAGCAGCGGAGGATGGACAGGGCCCTACGAGCAGTACTTC.

This chain connects TRBV7-9 to TRBJ2-1, with D unresolved. Germline loops: CDR1 SEHNR, CDR2 FQNEAQ (reference sequence). The CDR3 covers 12 residues. With 2 bases removed from V and 10 bases from J, the gap between germline ends came to 9 bases. The CDR3 bases are TGTGCCAGCAGCTTAAACAGCCCCGAGCAGTTCTTC. It codes for CASSLNSPEQFF. The whole variable domain, remainder taken from reference TRBV7-9 and TRBJ2-1, is DTGVSQNPRHKITKRGQNVTFRCDPISEHNRLYWYRQTLGQGPEFLTYFQNEAQLEKSRLLSDRFSAERPKGSFSTLEIQRTEQGDSAMYLCASSLNSPEQFFGPGTRLTVL.

The rearrangement joins TRBV5-1 to TRBJ2-7, with D possibly matching TRBD1 (6 bases). CDR1 and CDR2 from the germline V gene are SGHRS and YFSETQ. V was clipped by 3 bases and J by 2 bases, with 12 bases between them. There are 14 residues in the CDR3. The CDR3 protein is CASSWDKSTYEQYF. CDR3 bases: TGCGCCAGCAGCTGGGACAAGAGCACCTACGAGCAGTACTTC.

The genes are TRBV19 and TRBJ2-1, with D possibly being TRBD1 (6 bases). Germline loops: CDR1 LNHDA, CDR2 SQIVND (reference sequence). V dropped 5 bases and J dropped 6 bases, with 14 bases sitting between them. The CDR3 is 14 residues long. CDR3 region: CASSPLQGTNEQFF. CDR3 sequence (DNA): TGTGCCAGTAGTCCCCTTCAGGGGACCAATGAGCAGTTCTTC. The variable domain in full, with the rest retrieved from reference TRBV19 and TRBJ2-1, is DGGITQSPKYLFRKEGQNVTLSCEQNLNHDAMYWYRQDPGQGLRLIYYSQIVNDFQKGDIAEGYSVSREKKESFPLTVTSAQKNPTAFYLCASSPLQGTNEQFFGPGTRLTVL.

This clone was counted a few times. This chain connects TRBV10-1 to TRBJ2-5; perhaps TRBD2 as D (6 bases). The CDR3 extends over 14 amino acids. Germline CDR1 is WNHNN and CDR2 is SYGVQD (reference sequence). Trimming stripped 4 bases from V and 5 bases from J, with 14 bases between. CDR3 residues: CASSVGGLEETQYF. The CDR3 DNA follows: TGCGCCAGCAGTGTGGGGGGACTGGAGGAGACCCAGTACTTC.

J is TRBJ1-4 and V is TRBV28; D gene unclear. The V gene's germline CDR1 is MDHEN and CDR2 SYDVKM. V was shortened by 6 bases and J by 0 bases, with 11 bases between the two germline ends. The CDR3 loop spans 15 amino acids. DNA of the CDR3: TGTGCCAGCAGCCAAACCAGTGCAACTAATGAAAAACTGTTTTTT. It codes for CASSQTSATNEKLFF.

The CDR3 sequence: CASGLPGPPGTPHSYTDTQYF. The CDR3 DNA is TGTGCTAGTGGTTTACCGGGGCCCCCCGGGACTCCGCACTCCTACACAGATACGCAGTATTTT. The chain is built from TRBV12-5 and TRBJ2-3; D might be TRBD2 (6 bases). Germline CDR1 reads LGHNT; CDR2 reads FRNRAP. V lost 3 bases, J lost 2 bases, and 30 bases lay in between. CDR3 length: 21 residues.

This chain uses TRBV28 with TRBJ1-5, with 7 bases lining up with TRBD1. J lost 4 bases, V lost 5 bases, and 5 bases had no gene match. Germline V gives CDR1 MDHEN, CDR2 SYDVKM. This CDR3 comprises 14 residues. CDR3 amino acids: CASSPIQGNQPQHF. The CDR3 nucleotides read TGTGCCAGCAGTCCAATACAGGGGAATCAGCCCCAGCATTTT.

The chain joins TRBV6-6 to TRBJ2-5; D gene unclear. This CDR3 spans 14 amino acids. Trimming shortened V by 6 bases and J by 1 base, and 12 bases separated the two germline ends. The germline gives CDR1 MNHNY, CDR2 SVGAGI (reference sequence). Written as DNA, the CDR3 is TGTGCCAGCAGCCTGGGCTACCTCCAAGAGACCCAGTACTTC. It is translated as CASSLGYLQETQYF.

The gene calls are TRBV3-1 (or the pseudogene TRBV3-2) and TRBJ1-5; possible D gene TRBD1, 6 bases. Trimming removed 3 bases at V and 0 bases at J, with 9 bases between. Per germline, CDR1 LGHDT and CDR2 YNNKEL (reference sequence). The CDR3 length is 15 residues. DNA for the CDR3: TGTGCCAGCAGCCAGTTGGACAGTAGCAATCAGCCCCAGCATTTT. This encodes CASSQLDSSNQPQHF.

The V call is TRBV29-1, the J call TRBJ1-3; D call uncertain. The CDR3 totals 12 residues. The germline gives CDR1 SQVTM, CDR2 ANQGSEA. Trimming shortened V by 4 bases and J by 3 bases, and 7 bases separated the two germline ends. In DNA form, the CDR3 reads TGCAGCGTTGGCGTCGTTGGAAACACCATATATTTT. Encoded protein: CSVGVVGNTIYF.

V gene TRBV5-6 combines with J gene TRBJ2-7, with 9 nucleotides matching TRBD1. V dropped 0 bases and J dropped 4; count of bases not matched to a gene: 5. Germline CDR1 reads SGHDT; CDR2 reads YYEEEE. CDR3 length: 15 residues. The CDR3 DNA reads TGTGCCAGCAGCTTGGGGGACAGGGCCGCTTACGAGCAGTACTTC. Translating gives CASSLGDRAAYEQYF.

The chain couples TRBV3-1 (or the pseudogene TRBV3-2) to TRBJ2-1, with 7 bases fitting TRBD2. After removal of 2 bases from V and 14 bases from J, the junction contained 12 bases not matched to a gene. The V gene's germline CDR1 is LGHDT and CDR2 YNNKEL (reference sequence). The CDR3 extends over 14 amino acids. In DNA form, the CDR3 reads TGTGCCAGCAGCCAACATACGAGTGGGGGAGGGGAGTTCTTC. Translation gives CASSQHTSGGGEFF.

The chain joins TRBV27 to TRBJ2-7; D possibly corresponds to TRBD2 (5 bases). Trimming left V 5 bases short and J 6 bases short, with 11 bases between. Per the germline V gene, CDR1 is MNHEY and CDR2 is SMNVEV (reference sequence). The CDR3 loop spans 12 amino acids. CDR3 coding DNA: TGTGCCAGCAGTCCTCTCCGGGGCGAGCAGTACTTC. Amino acid sequence: CASSPLRGEQYF.

This CDR3 is CASSFQGSSYNEQFF. CDR3 DNA: TGTGCCAGCAGTTTTCAGGGGAGCTCCTACAATGAGCAGTTCTTC. V is TRBV28 and J is TRBJ2-1, with TRBD1 as a possible D gene (6 bases). CDR1 and CDR2 (germline): MDHEN, SYDVKM. The CDR3 is made up of 15 amino acids. Trimming left V 3 bases short and J 0 bases short, with 9 bases between.

V usage is TRBV27 and J usage is TRBJ1-5; no reliable D call. Deletions cut 5 bases from V and 4 bases from J, with 9 bases between. This CDR3 spans 13 amino acids. The germline CDR1 and CDR2 sequences are MNHEY and SMNVEV (reference sequence). The CDR3 loop reads CASSQRYNQPQHF. CDR3 nucleotides: TGTGCCAGCAGTCAGAGGTATAATCAGCCCCAGCATTTT.

The rearrangement uses TRBV11-2 and TRBJ2-1; D may be TRBD2 (6 bases). The CDR3 covers 15 residues. V was cut by 5 bases and J by 0 bases, with 11 bases left in between. Germline V lookup: CDR1 SGHAT, CDR2 FQNNGV. CDR3 in DNA: TGTGCCAGCAGCGCCCAGACTAGCTCCTACAATGAGCAGTTCTTC. Protein sequence: CASSAQTSSYNEQFF.

The V gene is TRBV28, the J gene TRBJ1-2; possible D gene TRBD1, 5 bases. CDR1 is MDHEN, CDR2 SYDVKM, per germline. Trimming left V 3 bases short and J 4 bases short, with 15 bases between. The CDR3 runs to 15 residues. This CDR3 is CASSFFLGGSYGYTF. The CDR3 nucleotides read TGTGCCAGCAGTTTTTTTCTGGGGGGGAGCTATGGCTACACCTTC.

The chain links TRBV29-1 to TRBJ2-3; 8 bases align to TRBD1. CDR1 SQVTM and CDR2 ANQGSEA come from the germline V gene. The CDR3 loop spans 14 amino acids. V shed 6 bases, J shed 4 bases, and the junction held 9 bases outside the gene matches. CDR3 nucleotide sequence: TGCAGCGTATCCGGGACAGGATTCCCAGATACGCAGTATTTT. This sequence encodes CSVSGTGFPDTQYF.

This chain joins TRBV4-1 and TRBJ2-7; D is possibly TRBD1 (6 bases). The CDR3 spans 16 residues. The ends were cut back, 1 base at V and 0 bases at J, with 13 bases in the middle. Looked up from germline, CDR1 is MGHRA and CDR2 is YSYEKL. CDR3 coding DNA: TGCGCCAGCAGCCAAGCATTCCGGGACACCTCCTACGAGCAGTACTTC. Residues: CASSQAFRDTSYEQYF.

The chain combines TRBV27 with TRBJ2-2; 12 bases align to TRBD2. Trimming took 6 bases from V and 7 from J; bases not matched to a gene: 0. The CDR3 consists of 13 residues. Germline V CDR1 and CDR2: MNHEY, SMNVEV (reference sequence). CDR3 DNA sequence: TGTGCCAGCAGACTAGCGGGAGGCGGGGAGCTGTTTTTT. Its protein product is CASRLAGGGELFF.

The CDR3 sequence: CAGGTGVYSGANVLTF. In DNA form, the CDR3 reads TGTGCCGGCGGGACAGGGGTTTACTCTGGGGCCAACGTCCTGACTTTC. The V call is TRBV30, the J call TRBJ2-6; 10 bases agree with TRBD1. J gave up 0 bases and V 8 bases, and 7 bases lay outside the gene matches. From germline, CDR1 is GTSNPN and CDR2 SVGIG (reference sequence). This CDR3 spans 16 amino acids.